This passage covers 11 T cell receptor beta chains from one sample sequenced in a study of Tregs in tolerant kidney transplant recipients. Some clones are missing from TCRdb's copy, which holds only in-frame ones; the method was immunoSEQ multiplex PCR. This sample has some 15,000 clones, with around four fifths found just once. This specimen was Tregs from blood, taken before the transplant. The receptor set was obtained from a human donor who received a combined kidney and bone marrow transplant.

The table lists this clone with a few counts. This chain uses TRBV6-6 with TRBJ2-1, with 14 positions matching TRBD2. With 2 bases clipped from V and 9 bases from J, the junction kept 6 bases outside the gene matches. CDR3 length equals 16 residues. Germline V gene data show CDR1 as MNHNY and CDR2 as SVGAGI (reference sequence). CDR3 region: CASSYRLAGGASEQFF. The DNA for the CDR3 is TGTGCCAGCAGTTACCGACTAGCGGGAGGGGCAAGTGAGCAGTTCTTC.

The chain employs TRBV18 and TRBJ2-2, with TRBD2 matching 7 bases. The germline V gene has CDR1 KGHSH and CDR2 LQKENI. Unmatched junction bases numbered 5, after V lost 4 bases and J lost 6 bases. This CDR3 region has 14 residues. The DNA of the CDR3 is TGTGCCAGCTCACGACTAGCTGTCGCCGGGGAGCTGTTTTTT. This sequence encodes CASSRLAVAGELFF. Complete variable domain (other parts from reference TRBV18 and TRBJ2-2): NAGVMQNPRHLVRRRGQEARLRCSPMKGHSHVYWYRQLPEEGLKFMVYLQKENIIDESGMPKERFSAEFPKEGPSILRIQQVVRGDSAAYFCASSRLAVAGELFFGEGSRLTVL.

The genes are TRBV30 and TRBJ2-1; 11 bases align to TRBD2. Germline-derived CDR1 and CDR2 are GTSNPN and SVGIG (reference sequence). The CDR3 has 13 amino acids. V gave up 5 bases and J gave up 5 bases; unmatched junction bases: 2. The CDR3 region is CAWGGLADNEQFF. CDR3 DNA: TGTGCCTGGGGGGGACTAGCGGACAATGAGCAGTTCTTC.

V is TRBV7-2 and J is TRBJ2-5; 9 bases match TRBD2. Germline trimming cut 5 bases from V and 3 bases from J; bases unmatched to any gene: 4. This CDR3 comprises 14 residues. Looked up from germline, CDR1 is SGHTA and CDR2 is FQGNSA. The CDR3 nucleotides read TGTGCCAGCAGCCGAGCGGGAGGAAAAGAGACCCAGTACTTC. As protein: CASSRAGGKETQYF. The full variable domain, rest sourced from reference TRBV7-2 and TRBJ2-5, is GAGVSQSPSNKVTEKGKDVELRCDPISGHTALYWYRQSLGQGLEFLIYFQGNSAPDKSGLPSDRFSAERTGGSVSTLTIQRTQQEDSAVYLCASSRAGGKETQYFGPGTRLLVL.

The chain's CDR3 is CASSTGDPARYGYTF. CDR3 DNA sequence: TGTGCCAGCAGTACGGGGGACCCTGCCCGCTATGGCTACACCTTC. V and J are TRBV6-6 and TRBJ1-2; D might be TRBD1 (5 bases). This CDR3 spans 15 amino acids. The V gene's germline CDR1 is MNHNY and CDR2 SVGAGI (reference sequence). Trimming shortened V by 5 bases and J by 4 bases, and 17 bases separated the two germline ends.

This chain connects TRBV4-1 to TRBJ1-2; 11 bases agree with TRBD1. This CDR3 region has 19 residues. The V gene's germline CDR1 is MGHRA and CDR2 YSYEKL. After removal of 5 bases from V and 1 base from J, the junction contained 15 bases not matched to a gene. The CDR3 reads CASSVTPGTGGYYNYGYTF. As DNA, the CDR3 is TGCGCCAGCAGCGTAACCCCCGGGACAGGGGGTTATTATAACTATGGCTACACCTTC.

This clone turned up a few times. The chain combines TRBV21-1 with TRBJ1-5. TRBV21-1 is a pseudogene locus. The CDR3 covers 11 residues. The CDR3 coding sequence is TGTGCCAGCCCCCCTGATCAGCCCCAGCATTTT. Translated, it gives CASPPDQPQHF.

V and J are TRBV5-8 and TRBJ2-2, with 7 bases identical to TRBD2. Germline V CDR1 and CDR2: SGHTS, YDEGEE. V dropped 4 bases and J dropped 3; count of bases not matched to a gene: 12. This CDR3 has 17 amino acids. CDR3 in amino acids: CASSPRRGTGYTGELFF. The CDR3, as DNA: TGTGCCAGCAGCCCCCGGCGGGGGACTGGATACACCGGGGAGCTGTTTTTT.

This clone appeared a few times. V is TRBV7-2 and J is TRBJ2-7; TRBD1 matches at 10 bases. The V gene's germline CDR1 is SGHTA and CDR2 FQGNSA. V lost 4 bases, J lost 2 bases, and 8 bases stayed unmatched. The CDR3 has 16 residues. As DNA, the CDR3 is TGTGCCAGCAGCTCGGCAGGACAGGGGGTTACCTACGAGCAGTACTTC. Protein product: CASSSAGQGVTYEQYF.

J is TRBJ1-1 and V is TRBV29-1, with no clear D. Germline V gene lookup returns CDR1 SQVTM and CDR2 ANQGSEA. This CDR3 has 13 amino acids. The V and J ends lost 4 bases and 2 bases respectively, with 11 bases between them. CDR3 sequence reads: CSVAWALNTEAFF. CDR3 in DNA: TGCAGCGTTGCTTGGGCGCTTAACACTGAAGCTTTCTTT.

V gene TRBV14 combines with J gene TRBJ2-5; tentative D call: TRBD1 (5 bases). V lost 4 bases and J 4 bases, leaving 16 bases between the germline ends. Germline CDR1 SGHDN, CDR2 FVKESK. The CDR3 extends over 15 amino acids. CDR3 nucleotide sequence: TGTGCCAGCAGCCCCTTTGTGGCAGGGCCAGAGACCCAGTACTTC. Translation: CASSPFVAGPETQYF.